Presented here are 5 T cell receptor beta chains from one specimen sequenced in a study of CD8 T cells in Susac syndrome (dated by TCRdb to about 2019). Receptor amplification or capture employed the immunoSEQ multiplex PCR assay. RNA was extracted with the RNeasy kit and about 0.45 to 1 ug was reverse transcribed using random hexamers. In-frame beta chains were kept once TCRdb had trimmed the public reads at Q25 with fastp and called clones with MiXCR. Rows are unified per CDR3 protein, each entry keeping the most common DNA and genes. This sample lists approximately 120,000 distinct CDR3 sequences; about nine tenths were detected once. The top ten constitute approximately 0.13% of the sample. The sequenced material came from CD4+ T cells from PBMCs. The source is a human donor in good health.

J is TRBJ1-1 and V is TRBV19; 9 positions match TRBD1. The ends lost 3 bases at V and 6 bases at J; junction bases unmatched: 26. CDR3 size: 21 residues. Germline V gene sequence: CDR1 LNHDA, CDR2 SQIVND (reference sequence). CDR3 region: CASSMKSATISDRGPPAEAFF. The CDR3 DNA sequence: TGTGCCAGTAGTATGAAATCAGCCACCATATCGGACAGGGGCCCTCCGGCTGAAGCTTTCTTT.

The J gene is TRBJ1-1, the V gene TRBV20-1; 8 bases are shared with TRBD1. The germline gives CDR1 DFQATT, CDR2 SNEGSKA (reference sequence). The V segment lost 1 base and the J segment 1 base; nucleotides outside the gene matches: 11. The CDR3 totals 17 residues. This CDR3 reads CSARVSRGRVGNTEAFF. In DNA form, the CDR3 reads TGCAGTGCTAGAGTCTCCAGGGGGCGAGTGGGGAACACTGAAGCTTTCTTT.

The chain joins TRBV19 to TRBJ2-3, with TRBD1 matching over 10 bases. Trimming removed 5 bases from V and 6 bases from J; junction bases left unmatched: 14. The CDR3 totals 17 residues. The germline CDR1 and CDR2 sequences are LNHDA and SQIVND (reference sequence). The CDR3 reads CASSGGTGEVLPDTQYF. DNA for the CDR3: TGTGCCAGTAGTGGCGGGACAGGGGAGGTCCTCCCCGATACGCAGTATTTT.

The chain is built from TRBV7-3 and TRBJ2-2, with a possible D match to TRBD1 (5 bases). This CDR3 comprises 15 residues. Germline V gene data show CDR1 as SGHTA and CDR2 as FQGTGA. Trimming cost V 2 bases and J 0 bases, with 7 bases left between them. The CDR3 spells CASSLADTNTGELFF. As DNA, the CDR3 is TGTGCCAGCAGCTTAGCGGACACGAACACCGGGGAGCTGTTTTTT.

Here the CDR3 reads CASSFLRYSNQPQHF. Written as DNA, the CDR3 is TGTGCCAGCAGCTTTCTCAGATATAGCAATCAGCCCCAGCATTTT. This rearrangement joins TRBV7-9 to TRBJ1-5; D unresolved. CDR3 length: 15 amino acids. The germline CDR1 and CDR2 sequences are SEHNR and FQNEAQ (reference sequence). V lost 3 bases, J lost 0 bases, and 9 bases lay in between.